This T cell receptor (beta chain) is from a study of OX40 agonist ivuxolimab in advanced cancers. For the study at large: Ivuxolimab is an agonistic anti-OX40 (CD134) antibody, and patients were treated with it. Two patients with cutaneous melanoma and one with hepatocellular carcinoma, three in total, showed partial responses. People who had prior anti-PD-1, anti-PD-L1 or anti-CTLA-4 therapy could take part, and under 45% had some.

Repertoires were generated with immunoSEQ multiplex PCR, while TCRdb's copy carries only in-frame clones and drops some. This table has about 37,000 clones, roughly 80% appearing once. The CDR3 has 14 amino acids. J gave up 2 bases and V 4 bases, and 2 bases lay outside the gene matches. The germline gives CDR1 MDHEN, CDR2 SYDVKM. The V call is TRBV28, the J call TRBJ1-2; 9 bases agree with TRBD1. This specimen consisted of CD4+ or CD8+ T cells sorted from blood, obtained in a trial of the OX40 agonist ivuxolimab. This TCR came from an adult with an advanced solid tumor such as melanoma, head and neck, liver or kidney cancer. CDR3 DNA: TGTGCCAGCAGTTCGGACAGGGGCAACTATGGCTACACCTTC. It is translated as CASSSDRGNYGYTF.